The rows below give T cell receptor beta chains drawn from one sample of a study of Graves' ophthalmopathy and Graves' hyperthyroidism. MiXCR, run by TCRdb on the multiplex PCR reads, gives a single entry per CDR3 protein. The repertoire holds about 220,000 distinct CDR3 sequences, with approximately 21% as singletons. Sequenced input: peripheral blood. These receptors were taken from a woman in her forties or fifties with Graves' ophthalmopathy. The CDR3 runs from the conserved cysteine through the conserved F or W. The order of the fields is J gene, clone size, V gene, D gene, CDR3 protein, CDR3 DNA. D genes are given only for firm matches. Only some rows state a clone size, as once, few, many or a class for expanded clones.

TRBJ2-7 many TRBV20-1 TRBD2 CSASGTSAYEQYF TGCAGTGCGTCCGGGACTAGCGCCTACGAGCAGTACTTC
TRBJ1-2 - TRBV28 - CASSSPGQKLGGYTF TGTGCCAGCAGTTCGCCGGGACAAAAGCTCGGGGGCTACACCTTC
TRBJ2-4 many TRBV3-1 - CASSQDYGSSVINIQYF TGTGCCAGCAGCCAAGATTACGGTAGCTCCGTGATAAACATTCAGTACTTC
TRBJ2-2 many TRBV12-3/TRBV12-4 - CAAGGRTGELFF TGTGCTGCTGGGGGGCGAACCGGGGAGCTGTTTTTT
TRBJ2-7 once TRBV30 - CAHSAGLGNYEQYF TGTGCCCATAGTGCAGGGTTAGGAAACTACGAGCAGTACTTC
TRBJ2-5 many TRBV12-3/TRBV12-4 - CASSLGDVETQYF TGTGCCAGCAGTTTAGGTGATGTTGAGACCCAGTACTTC
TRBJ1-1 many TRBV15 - CATSSPPERMNTEAFF TGTGCCACCAGCAGCCCCCCCGAGAGGATGAACACTGAAGCTTTCTTT
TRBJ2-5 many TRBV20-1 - CSARDSSGVQETQYF TGCAGTGCTAGAGATAGCAGCGGCGTCCAAGAGACCCAGTACTTC
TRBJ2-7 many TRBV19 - CASSRWVEQYF TGTGCCAGTAGTCGTTGGGTCGAGCAGTACTTC
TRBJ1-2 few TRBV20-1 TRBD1 CSARGQGTGGYTF TGCAGTGCTAGAGGACAGGGGACGGGAGGCTACACCTTC
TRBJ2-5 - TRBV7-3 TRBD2 CASSSTGTSGRVETQYF TGTGCCAGCAGTTCAACAGGGACTAGCGGGAGGGTTGAGACCCAGTACTTC
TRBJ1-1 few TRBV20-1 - CSAVSGVQRTEAFF TGCAGTGCTGTGAGTGGGGTTCAGAGGACTGAAGCTTTCTTT
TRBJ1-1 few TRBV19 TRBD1 CASSIGQGWAFF TGTGCCAGTAGTATCGGACAGGGGTGGGCTTTCTTT
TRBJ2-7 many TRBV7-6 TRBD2 CASSPTAGYEQYF TGTGCCAGCAGCCCCACAGCGGGGTACGAGCAGTACTTC
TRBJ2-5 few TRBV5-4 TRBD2 CASSRLAGGSYQETQYF TGTGCCAGCAGCCGCCTAGCGGGGGGCTCGTACCAAGAGACCCAGTACTTC